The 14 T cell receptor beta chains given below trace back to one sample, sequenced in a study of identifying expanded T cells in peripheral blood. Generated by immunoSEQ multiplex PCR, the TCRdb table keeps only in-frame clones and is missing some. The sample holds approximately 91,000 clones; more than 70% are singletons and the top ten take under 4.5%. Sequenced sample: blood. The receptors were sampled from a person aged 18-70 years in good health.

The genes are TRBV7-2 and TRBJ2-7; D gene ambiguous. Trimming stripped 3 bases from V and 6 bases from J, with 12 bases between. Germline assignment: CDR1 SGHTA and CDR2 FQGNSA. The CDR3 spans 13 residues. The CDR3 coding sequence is TGTGCCAGCAGCTTTTATGGCCTCACCGAGCAGTACTTC. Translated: CASSFYGLTEQYF.

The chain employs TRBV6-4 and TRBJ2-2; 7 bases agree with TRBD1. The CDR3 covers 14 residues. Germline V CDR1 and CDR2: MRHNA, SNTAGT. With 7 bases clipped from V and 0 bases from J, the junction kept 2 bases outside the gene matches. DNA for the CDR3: TGTGCCAGCACCGGGACAGCGAACACCGGGGAGCTGTTTTTT. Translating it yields CASTGTANTGELFF.

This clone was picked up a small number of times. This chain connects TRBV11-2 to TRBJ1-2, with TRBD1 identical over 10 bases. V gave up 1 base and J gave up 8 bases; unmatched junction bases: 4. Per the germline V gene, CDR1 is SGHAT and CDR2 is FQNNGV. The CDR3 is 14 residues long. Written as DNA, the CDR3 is TGTGCCAGCAGCTTAGGGGGGACAGGGGAAGGCTACACCTTC. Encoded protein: CASSLGGTGEGYTF.

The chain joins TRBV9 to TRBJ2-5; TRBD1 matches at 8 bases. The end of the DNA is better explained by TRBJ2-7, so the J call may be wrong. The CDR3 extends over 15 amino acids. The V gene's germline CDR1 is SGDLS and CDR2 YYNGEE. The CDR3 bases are TGTGCCAGCAGCGTAGGGGGACAGGCACTCTACGAGCAGTACTTC. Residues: CASSVGGQALYEQYF.

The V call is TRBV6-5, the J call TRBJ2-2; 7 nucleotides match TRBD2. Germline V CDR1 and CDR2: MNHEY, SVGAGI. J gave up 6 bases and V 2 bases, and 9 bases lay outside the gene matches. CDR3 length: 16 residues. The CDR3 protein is CASSYNRGENPGELFF. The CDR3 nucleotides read TGTGCCAGCAGTTACAATCGGGGGGAAAACCCCGGGGAGCTGTTTTTT.

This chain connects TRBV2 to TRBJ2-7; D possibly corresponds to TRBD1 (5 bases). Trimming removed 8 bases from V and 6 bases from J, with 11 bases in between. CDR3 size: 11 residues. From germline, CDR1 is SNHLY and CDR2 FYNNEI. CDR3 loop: CASQGHREQYF. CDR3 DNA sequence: TGTGCCAGCCAAGGACACCGCGAGCAGTACTTC.

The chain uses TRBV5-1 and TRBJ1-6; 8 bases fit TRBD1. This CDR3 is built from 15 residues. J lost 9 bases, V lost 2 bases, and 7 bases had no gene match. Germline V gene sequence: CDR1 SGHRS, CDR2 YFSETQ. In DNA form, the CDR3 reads TGCGCCAGCAGCTTATGGACAGGGTCAAGTTCACCCCTCCACTTT. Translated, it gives CASSLWTGSSSPLHF.

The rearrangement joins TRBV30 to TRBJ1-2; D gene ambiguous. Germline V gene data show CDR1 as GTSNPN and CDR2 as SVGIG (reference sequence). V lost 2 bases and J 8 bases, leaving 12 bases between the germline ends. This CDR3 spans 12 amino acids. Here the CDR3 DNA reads TGTGCCTGGAGTCGCGGGGATGGAGGCTACACCTTC. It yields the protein CAWSRGDGGYTF.

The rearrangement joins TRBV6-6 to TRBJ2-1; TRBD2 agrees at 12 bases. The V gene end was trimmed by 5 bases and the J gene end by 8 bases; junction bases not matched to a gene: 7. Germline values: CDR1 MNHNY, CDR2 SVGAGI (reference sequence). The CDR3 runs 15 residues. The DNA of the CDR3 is TGTGCCAGCAGTCGACTAGCGGGGGCTGAGGATGAGCAGTTCTTC. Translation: CASSRLAGAEDEQFF.

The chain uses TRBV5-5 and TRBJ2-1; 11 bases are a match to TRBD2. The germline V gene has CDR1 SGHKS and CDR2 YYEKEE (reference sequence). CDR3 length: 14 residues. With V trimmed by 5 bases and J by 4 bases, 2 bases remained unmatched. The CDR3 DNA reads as TGTGCCAGCAGGACTAGCGGGGATTACAATGAGCAGTTCTTC. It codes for CASRTSGDYNEQFF.

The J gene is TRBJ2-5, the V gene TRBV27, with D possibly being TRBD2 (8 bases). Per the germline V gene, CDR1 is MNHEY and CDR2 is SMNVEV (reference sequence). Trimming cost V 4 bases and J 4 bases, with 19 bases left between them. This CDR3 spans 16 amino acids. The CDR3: CASSSRLAPGGETQYF. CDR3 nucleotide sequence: TGTGCCAGCAGTTCAAGACTAGCGCCAGGGGGAGAGACCCAGTACTTC.

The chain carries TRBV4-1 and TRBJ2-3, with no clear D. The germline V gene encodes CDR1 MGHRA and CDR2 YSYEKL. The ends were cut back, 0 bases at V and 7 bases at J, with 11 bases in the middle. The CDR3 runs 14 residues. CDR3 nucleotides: TGCGCCAGCAGCCAAGATTTCCCCGGTCATACGCAGTATTTT. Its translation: CASSQDFPGHTQYF.

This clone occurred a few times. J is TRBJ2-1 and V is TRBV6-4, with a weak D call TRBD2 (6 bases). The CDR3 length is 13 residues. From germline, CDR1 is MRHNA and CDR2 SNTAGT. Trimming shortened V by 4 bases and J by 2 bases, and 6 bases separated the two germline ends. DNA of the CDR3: TGTGCCAGCAGTGCGGGAGCCTACAATGAGCAGTTCTTC. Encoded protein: CASSAGAYNEQFF.

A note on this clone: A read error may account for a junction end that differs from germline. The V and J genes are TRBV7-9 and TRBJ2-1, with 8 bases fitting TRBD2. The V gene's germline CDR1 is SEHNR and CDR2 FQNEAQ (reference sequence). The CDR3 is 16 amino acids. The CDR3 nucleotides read TGCGCCAGCAGCCAAGATGGGAGCGGGAGCTACAATGAGCAGTTCTTC. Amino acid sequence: CASSQDGSGSYNEQFF.